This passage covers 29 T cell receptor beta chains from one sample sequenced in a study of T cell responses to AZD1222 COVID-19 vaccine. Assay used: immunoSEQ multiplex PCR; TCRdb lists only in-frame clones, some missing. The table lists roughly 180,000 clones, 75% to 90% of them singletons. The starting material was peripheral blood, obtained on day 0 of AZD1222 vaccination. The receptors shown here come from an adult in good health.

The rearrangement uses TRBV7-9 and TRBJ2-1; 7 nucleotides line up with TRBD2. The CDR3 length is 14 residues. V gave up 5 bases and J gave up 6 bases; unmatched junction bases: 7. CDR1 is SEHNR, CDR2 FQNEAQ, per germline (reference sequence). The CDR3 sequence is CASSRTREGNEQFF. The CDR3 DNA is TGTGCCAGCAGCCGAACCAGGGAGGGCAATGAGCAGTTCTTC.

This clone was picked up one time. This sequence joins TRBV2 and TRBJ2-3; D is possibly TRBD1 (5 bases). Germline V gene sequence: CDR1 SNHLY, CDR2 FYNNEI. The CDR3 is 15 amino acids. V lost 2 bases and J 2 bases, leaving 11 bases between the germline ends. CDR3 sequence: CASSEFGHLTDTQYF. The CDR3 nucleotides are TGTGCCAGCAGTGAATTCGGACACCTCACAGATACGCAGTATTTT.

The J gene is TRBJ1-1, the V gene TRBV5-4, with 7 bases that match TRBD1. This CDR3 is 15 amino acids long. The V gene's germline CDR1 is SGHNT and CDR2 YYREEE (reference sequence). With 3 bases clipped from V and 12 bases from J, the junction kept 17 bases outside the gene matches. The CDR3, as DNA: TGTGCCAGCAGCTCAAAAAGTCAGGGGGTGTCCGTCCCTTTCTTT. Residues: CASSSKSQGVSVPFF.

CDR3 bases: TGTGCCAGCAGCCAATCAACTTCAGGGCTAGGTAGTGACTATGGCTACACCTTC. It yields the protein CASSQSTSGLGSDYGYTF. The rearrangement links TRBV4-2 to TRBJ1-2; TRBD1 might be the D (5 bases). Germline-derived CDR1 and CDR2 are LGHNA and YNFKEQ. Trimming removed 2 bases at V and 3 bases at J, with 22 bases between. The CDR3 totals 18 residues.

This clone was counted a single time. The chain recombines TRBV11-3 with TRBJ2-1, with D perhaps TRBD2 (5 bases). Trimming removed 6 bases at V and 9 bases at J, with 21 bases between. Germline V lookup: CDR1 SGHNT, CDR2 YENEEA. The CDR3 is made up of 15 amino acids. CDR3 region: CASSQAASLSTEQFF. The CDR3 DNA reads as TGTGCCAGCAGTCAAGCGGCTAGTTTGTCAACTGAGCAGTTCTTC.

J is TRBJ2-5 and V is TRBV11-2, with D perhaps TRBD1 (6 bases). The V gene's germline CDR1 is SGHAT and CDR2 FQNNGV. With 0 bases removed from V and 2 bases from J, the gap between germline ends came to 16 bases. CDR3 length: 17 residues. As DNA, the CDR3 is TGTGCCAGCAGCTTAGACAGGGGCCGCAGCTTGCAAGAGACCCAGTACTTC. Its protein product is CASSLDRGRSLQETQYF.

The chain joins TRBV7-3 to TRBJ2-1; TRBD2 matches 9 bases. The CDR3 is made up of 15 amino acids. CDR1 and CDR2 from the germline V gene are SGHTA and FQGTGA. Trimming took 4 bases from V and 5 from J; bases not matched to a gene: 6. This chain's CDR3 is CASSSQRGENNEQFF. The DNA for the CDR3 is TGTGCCAGCAGCTCTCAGCGGGGGGAGAACAATGAGCAGTTCTTC.

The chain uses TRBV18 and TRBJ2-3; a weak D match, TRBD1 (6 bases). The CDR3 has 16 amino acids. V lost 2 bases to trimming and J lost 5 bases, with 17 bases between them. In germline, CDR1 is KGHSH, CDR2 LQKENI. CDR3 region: CASSPGATGLIDTQYF. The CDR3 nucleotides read TGTGCCAGCTCACCAGGGGCCACAGGGTTGATAGATACGCAGTATTTT.

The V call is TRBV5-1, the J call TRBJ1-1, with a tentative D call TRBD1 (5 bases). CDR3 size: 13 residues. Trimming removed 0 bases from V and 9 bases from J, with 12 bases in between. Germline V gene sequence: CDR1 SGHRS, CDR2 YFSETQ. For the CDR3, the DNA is TGCGCCAGCAGCTTGGGGCAGGGCGCGAAAGCTTTCTTT. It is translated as CASSLGQGAKAFF.

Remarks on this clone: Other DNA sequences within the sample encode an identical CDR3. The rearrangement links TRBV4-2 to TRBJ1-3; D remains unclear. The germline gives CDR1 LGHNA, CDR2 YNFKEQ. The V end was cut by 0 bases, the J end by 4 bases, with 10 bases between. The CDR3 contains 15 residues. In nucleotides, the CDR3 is TGTGCCAGCAGCCAAGATCGAGGCAGAGGAAACACCATATATTTT. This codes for CASSQDRGRGNTIYF.

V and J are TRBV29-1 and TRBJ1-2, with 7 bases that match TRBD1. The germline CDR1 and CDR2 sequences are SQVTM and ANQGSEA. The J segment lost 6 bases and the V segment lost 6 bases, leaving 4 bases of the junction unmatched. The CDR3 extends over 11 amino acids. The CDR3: CSVLQGNGYTF. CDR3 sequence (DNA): TGCAGCGTGCTACAGGGGAATGGCTACACCTTC.

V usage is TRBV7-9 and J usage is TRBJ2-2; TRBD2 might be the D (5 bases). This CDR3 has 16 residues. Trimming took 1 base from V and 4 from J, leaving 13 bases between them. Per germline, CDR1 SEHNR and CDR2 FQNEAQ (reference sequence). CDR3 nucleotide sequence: TGTGCCAGCAGCTTAGGTTTGGACTCCCGCACCGGGGAGCTGTTTTTT. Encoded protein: CASSLGLDSRTGELFF.

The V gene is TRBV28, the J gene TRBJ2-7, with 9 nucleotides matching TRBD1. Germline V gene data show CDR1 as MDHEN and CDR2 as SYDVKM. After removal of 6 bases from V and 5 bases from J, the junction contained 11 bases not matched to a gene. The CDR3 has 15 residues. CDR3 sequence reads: CASRNNPGQGNEQYF. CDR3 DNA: TGTGCCAGCAGGAATAACCCGGGACAGGGCAACGAGCAGTACTTC. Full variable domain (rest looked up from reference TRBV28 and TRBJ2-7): DVKVTQSSRYLVKRTGEKVFLECVQDMDHENMFWYRQDPGLGLRLIYFSYDVKMKEKGDIPEGYSVSREKKERFSLILESASTNQTSMYLCASRNNPGQGNEQYFGPGTRLTVT.

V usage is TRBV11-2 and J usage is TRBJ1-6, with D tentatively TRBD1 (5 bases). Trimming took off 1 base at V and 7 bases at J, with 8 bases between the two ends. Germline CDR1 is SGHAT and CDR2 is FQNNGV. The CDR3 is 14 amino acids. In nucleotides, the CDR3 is TGTGCCAGCAGCTTAGTAGGGGTAAATTCACCCCTCCACTTT. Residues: CASSLVGVNSPLHF.

CDR3 nucleotides: TGTGCCAGCAGTTACCCCCCAACGGGTACAAACAATGAGCAGTTCTTC. It encodes CASSYPPTGTNNEQFF. The chain combines TRBV6-2 or TRBV6-3 with TRBJ2-1, with D unresolved. Deletions cut 2 bases from V and 5 bases from J, with 16 bases between. The CDR3 spans 16 residues. CDR1 is MNHEY, CDR2 SVGEGT, per germline.

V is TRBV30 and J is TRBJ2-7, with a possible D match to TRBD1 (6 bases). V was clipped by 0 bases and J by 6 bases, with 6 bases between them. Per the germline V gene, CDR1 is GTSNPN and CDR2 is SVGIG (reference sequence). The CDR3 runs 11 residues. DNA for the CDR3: TGTGCCTGGAGTGTAGGGGGCGAGCAGTACTTC. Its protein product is CAWSVGGEQYF.

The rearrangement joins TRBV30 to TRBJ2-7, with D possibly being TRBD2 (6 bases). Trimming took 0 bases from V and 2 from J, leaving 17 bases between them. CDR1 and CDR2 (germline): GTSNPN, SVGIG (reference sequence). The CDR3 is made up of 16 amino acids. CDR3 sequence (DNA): TGTGCCTGGAGTGTAGGGACTCATGGAGCCACCTACGAGCAGTACTTC. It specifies CAWSVGTHGATYEQYF.

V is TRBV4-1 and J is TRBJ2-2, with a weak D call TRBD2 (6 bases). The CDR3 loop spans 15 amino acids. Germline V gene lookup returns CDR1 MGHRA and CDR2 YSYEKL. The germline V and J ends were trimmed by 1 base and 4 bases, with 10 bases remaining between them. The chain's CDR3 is CASSQVAGTTGELFF. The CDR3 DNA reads TGCGCCAGCAGCCAAGTCGCGGGAACCACCGGGGAGCTGTTTTTT.

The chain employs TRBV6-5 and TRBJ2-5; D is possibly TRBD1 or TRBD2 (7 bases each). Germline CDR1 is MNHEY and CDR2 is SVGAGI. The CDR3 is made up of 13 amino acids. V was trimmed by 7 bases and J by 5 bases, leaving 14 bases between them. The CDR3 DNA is TGTGCCAGCACCAGGGGGGGTTGGGAGACCCAGTACTTC. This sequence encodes CASTRGGWETQYF.

CDR3: CASSLSGGNQPQHF. CDR3 nucleotide sequence: TGTGCCAGCAGTTTATCGGGTGGCAATCAGCCCCAGCATTTT. The chain uses TRBV27 and TRBJ1-5; D is uncertain. This CDR3 contains 14 residues. V gave up 0 bases and J gave up 2 bases, with 5 bases separating them. From germline, CDR1 is MNHEY and CDR2 SMNVEV (reference sequence).

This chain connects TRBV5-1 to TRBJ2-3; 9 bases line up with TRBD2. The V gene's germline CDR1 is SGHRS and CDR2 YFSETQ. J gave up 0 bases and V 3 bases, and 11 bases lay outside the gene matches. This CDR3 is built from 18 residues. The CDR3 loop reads CASSSLGSGGPSTDTQYF. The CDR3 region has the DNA TGCGCCAGCAGCTCGCTGGGTAGCGGGGGTCCTAGCACAGATACGCAGTATTTT.

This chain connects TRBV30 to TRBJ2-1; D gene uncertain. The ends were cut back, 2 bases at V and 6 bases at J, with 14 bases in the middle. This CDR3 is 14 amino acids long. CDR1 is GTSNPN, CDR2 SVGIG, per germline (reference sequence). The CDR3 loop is CAWSPPRSFNEQFF. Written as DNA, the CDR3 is TGTGCCTGGAGTCCCCCTCGGAGCTTCAATGAGCAGTTCTTC.

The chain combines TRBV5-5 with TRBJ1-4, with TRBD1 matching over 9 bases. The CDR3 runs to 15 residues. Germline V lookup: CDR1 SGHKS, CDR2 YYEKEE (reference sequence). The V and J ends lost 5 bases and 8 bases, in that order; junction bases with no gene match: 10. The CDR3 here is CASSFTGGDSEKLFF. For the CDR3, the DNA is TGTGCCAGCAGTTTTACAGGGGGCGATTCGGAAAAACTGTTTTTT. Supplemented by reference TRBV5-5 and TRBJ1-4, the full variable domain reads DAGVTQSPTHLIKTRGQQVTLRCSPISGHKSVSWYQQVLGQGPQFIFQYYEKEERGRGNFPDRFSARQFPNYSSELNVNALLLGDSALYLCASSFTGGDSEKLFFGSGTQLSVL.

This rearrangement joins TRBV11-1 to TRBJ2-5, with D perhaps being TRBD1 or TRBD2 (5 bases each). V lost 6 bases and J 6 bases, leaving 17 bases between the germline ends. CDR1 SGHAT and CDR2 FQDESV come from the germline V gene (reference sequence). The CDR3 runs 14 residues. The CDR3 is CASRYTGGQKTQYF. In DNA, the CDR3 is TGTGCCAGCAGATACACAGGAGGTCAAAAGACCCAGTACTTC.

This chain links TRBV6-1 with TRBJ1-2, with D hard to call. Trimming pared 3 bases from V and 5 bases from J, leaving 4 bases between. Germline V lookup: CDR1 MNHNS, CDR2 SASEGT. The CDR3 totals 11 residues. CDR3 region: CASSETYGYTF. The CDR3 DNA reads TGTGCCAGCAGTGAGACTTATGGCTACACCTTC.

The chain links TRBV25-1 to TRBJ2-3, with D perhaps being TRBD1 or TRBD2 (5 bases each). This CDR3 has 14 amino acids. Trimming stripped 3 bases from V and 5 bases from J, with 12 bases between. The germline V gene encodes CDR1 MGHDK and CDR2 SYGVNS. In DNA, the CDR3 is TGTGCCAGCAGTGATGTGGGGGTGGTAGATACGCAGTATTTT. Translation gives CASSDVGVVDTQYF.

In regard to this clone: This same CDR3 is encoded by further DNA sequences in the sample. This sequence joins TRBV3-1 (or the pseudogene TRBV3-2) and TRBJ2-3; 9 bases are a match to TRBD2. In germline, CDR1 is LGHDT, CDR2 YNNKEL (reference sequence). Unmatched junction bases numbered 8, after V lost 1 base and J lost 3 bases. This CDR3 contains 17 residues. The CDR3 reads CASSQGMSGGRTDTQYF. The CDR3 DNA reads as TGTGCCAGCAGCCAAGGAATGAGCGGGGGGCGGACAGATACGCAGTATTTT.

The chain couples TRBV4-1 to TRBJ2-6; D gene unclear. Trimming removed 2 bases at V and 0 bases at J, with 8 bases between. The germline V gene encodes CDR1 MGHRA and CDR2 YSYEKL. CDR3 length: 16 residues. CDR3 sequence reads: CASSQSALSGANVLTF. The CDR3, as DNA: TGCGCCAGCAGCCAATCTGCCCTCTCTGGGGCCAACGTCCTGACTTTC.

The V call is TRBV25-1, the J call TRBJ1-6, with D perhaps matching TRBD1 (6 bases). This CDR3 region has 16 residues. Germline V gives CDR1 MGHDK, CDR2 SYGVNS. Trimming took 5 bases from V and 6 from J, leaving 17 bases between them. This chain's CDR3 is CASSKNRVKGNSPLHF. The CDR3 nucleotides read TGTGCCAGCAGTAAAAACAGGGTAAAGGGTAATTCACCCCTCCACTTT.